The present T cell receptor beta chain was sequenced within a study of blood T cell repertoires in COVID-19. Sequenced by immunoSEQ multiplex PCR; TCRdb stores in-frame clones only, minus some. The sample yields some 150,000 clones, over 80% seen once. CDR3 size: 12 residues. Germline V gives CDR1 ENHRY, CDR2 SYGVKD. V lost 4 bases and J lost 9, with 10 bases in between. The clonotype comes from a woman aged 45 to 65 who had been exposed to COVID-19. Source material: PBMCs or T cells enriched from blood (not recorded which). V and J are TRBV10-3 and TRBJ2-1, with a possible D match to TRBD1 (6 bases). Written as DNA, the CDR3 is TGTGCCATCAGTGTACAGGGCGGTGAGCAGTTCTTC. Its protein product is CAISVQGGEQFF.